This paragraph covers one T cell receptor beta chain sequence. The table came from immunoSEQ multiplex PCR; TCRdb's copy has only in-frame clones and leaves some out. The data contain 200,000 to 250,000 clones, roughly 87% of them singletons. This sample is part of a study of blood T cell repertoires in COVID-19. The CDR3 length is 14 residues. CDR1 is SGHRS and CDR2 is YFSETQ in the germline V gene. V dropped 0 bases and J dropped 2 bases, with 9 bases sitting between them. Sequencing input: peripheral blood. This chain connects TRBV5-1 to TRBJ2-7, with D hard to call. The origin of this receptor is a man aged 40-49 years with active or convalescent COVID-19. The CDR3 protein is CASSLVTPAYEQYF. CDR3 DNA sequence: TGCGCCAGCAGCTTGGTGACTCCAGCCTACGAGCAGTACTTC.